The next 3 T cell receptor beta chains were all read from a single sample in a study of CD8 T cells in ankylosing spondylitis. Study-level points and caveats: It appeared that ankylosing spondylitis blood was characterized by a TCR beta motif of fewer than ten highly homologous variants.

Each CDR3 protein is one row after TCRdb ran MiXCR on the 5' RACE reads. This table holds some 800,000 distinct CDR3 sequences, over 9.5% found once. The antigens for these receptors are not known. Sequencing was performed on blood, either unsorted or a sorted T cell fraction (not recorded which). All receptors derive from a male donor with ankylosing spondylitis.

The V call is TRBV20-1, the J call TRBJ1-4, with 7 bases lining up with TRBD1. V shed 0 bases, J shed 7 bases, and the junction held 8 bases outside the gene matches. Per germline, CDR1 DFQATT and CDR2 SNEGSKA (reference sequence). CDR3 size: 15 residues. In DNA form, the CDR3 reads TGCAGTGCTAGAGATAATAGGCAGGGGGGTGAAAAACTGTTTTTT. Its protein product is CSARDNRQGGEKLFF.

The gene calls are TRBV7-2 and TRBJ2-5, with D possibly matching TRBD2 (6 bases). The V end was cut by 1 base, the J end by 5 bases, with 17 bases between. From germline, CDR1 is SGHTA and CDR2 FQGNSA. The CDR3 contains 16 residues. The DNA of the CDR3 is TGTGCCAGCAGCTTAGGGGCAGGAGGGGTTCGGGAGACCCAGTACTTC. It yields the protein CASSLGAGGVRETQYF.

This clonotype was counted only a few times. This chain uses TRBV4-3 with TRBJ1-4, with 9 bases lining up with TRBD1. The length of the CDR3 is 16 residues. V lost 0 bases and J lost 8; bases outside the gene matches: 7. Looked up from germline, CDR1 is LGHNA and CDR2 is YSLEER. CDR3 DNA: TGCGCCAGCAGCCAAGATCTAGGGACAGGGCCAGAAAAACTGTTTTTT. Translation: CASSQDLGTGPEKLFF.